Below, one T cell receptor (beta chain) is given with its context. This sample is part of a study of control samples from healthy donors and cancer patients. Germline CDR1 and CDR2: LGHDT and YNNKEL (reference sequence). This CDR3 is built from 13 residues. Repertoires were generated with immunoSEQ multiplex PCR, while TCRdb's copy carries only in-frame clones and drops some. The table has approximately 90,000 clones, about 87% seen once. This chain uses TRBV3-1 (or the pseudogene TRBV3-2) with TRBJ1-3; no reliable D call. The last part of the DNA fits TRBJ2-2 better; the J call may be wrong. This clonotype was sampled from a woman in her 70s in good health. Sequencing was performed on blood. CDR3 bases: TGTGCCAGCAGCCAAGTGACCACCGGGGAGCTGTTTTTT. It specifies CASSQVTTGELFF.